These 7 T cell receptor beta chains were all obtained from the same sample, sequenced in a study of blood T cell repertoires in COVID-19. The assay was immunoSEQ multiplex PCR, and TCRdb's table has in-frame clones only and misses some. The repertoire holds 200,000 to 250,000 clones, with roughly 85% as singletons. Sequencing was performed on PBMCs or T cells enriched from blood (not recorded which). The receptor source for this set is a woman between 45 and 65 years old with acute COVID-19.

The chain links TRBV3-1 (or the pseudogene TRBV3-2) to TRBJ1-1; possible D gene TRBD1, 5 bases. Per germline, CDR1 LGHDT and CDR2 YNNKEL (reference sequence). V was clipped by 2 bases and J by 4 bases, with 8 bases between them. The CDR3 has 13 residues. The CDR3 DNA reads TGTGCCAGCAGCCAACAACAGGCCACTGAAGCTTTCTTT. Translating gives CASSQQQATEAFF.

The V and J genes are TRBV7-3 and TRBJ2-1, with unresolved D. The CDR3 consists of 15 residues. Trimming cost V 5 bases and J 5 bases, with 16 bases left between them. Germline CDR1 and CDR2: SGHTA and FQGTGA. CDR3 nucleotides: TGTGCCAGCAGCCCCGTCGGTACAGCTCACAATGAGCAGTTCTTC. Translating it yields CASSPVGTAHNEQFF. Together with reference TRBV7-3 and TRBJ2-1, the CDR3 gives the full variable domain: GAGVSQTPSNKVTEKGKYVELRCDPISGHTALYWYRQSLGQGPEFLIYFQGTGAADDSGLPNDRFFAVRPEGSVSTLKIQRTERGDSAVYLCASSPVGTAHNEQFFGPGTRLTVL.

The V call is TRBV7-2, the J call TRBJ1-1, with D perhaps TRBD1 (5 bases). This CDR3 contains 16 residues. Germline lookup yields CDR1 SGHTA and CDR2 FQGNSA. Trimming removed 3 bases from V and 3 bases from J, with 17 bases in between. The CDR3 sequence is CASSFWGGVGDTEAFF. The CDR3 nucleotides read TGTGCCAGCAGCTTTTGGGGAGGGGTGGGAGACACTGAAGCTTTCTTT.

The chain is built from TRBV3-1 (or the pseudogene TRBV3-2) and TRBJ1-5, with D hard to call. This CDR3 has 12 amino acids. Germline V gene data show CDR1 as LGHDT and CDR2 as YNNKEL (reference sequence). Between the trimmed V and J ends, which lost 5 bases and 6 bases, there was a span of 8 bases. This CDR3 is CASSSGFQPQHF. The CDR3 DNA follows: TGTGCCAGCAGCTCGGGATTTCAGCCCCAGCATTTT.

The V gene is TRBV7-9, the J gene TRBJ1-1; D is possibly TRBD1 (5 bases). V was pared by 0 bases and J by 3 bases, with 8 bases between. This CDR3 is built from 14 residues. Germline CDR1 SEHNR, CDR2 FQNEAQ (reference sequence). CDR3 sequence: CASSLAGRDTEAFF. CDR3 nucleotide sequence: TGTGCCAGCAGCTTAGCGGGGCGAGACACTGAAGCTTTCTTT.

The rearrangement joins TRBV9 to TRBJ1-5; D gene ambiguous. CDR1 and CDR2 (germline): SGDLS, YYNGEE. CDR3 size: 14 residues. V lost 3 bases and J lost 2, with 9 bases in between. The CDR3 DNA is TGTGCCAGCAGCGCCGACATAGGCAATCAGCCCCAGCATTTT. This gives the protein CASSADIGNQPQHF.

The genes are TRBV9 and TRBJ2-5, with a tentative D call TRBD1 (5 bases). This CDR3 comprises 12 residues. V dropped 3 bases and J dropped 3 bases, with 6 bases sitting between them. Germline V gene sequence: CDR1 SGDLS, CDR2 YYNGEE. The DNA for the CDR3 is TGTGCCAGCAGCGGGGGCAAAGAGACCCAGTACTTC. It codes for CASSGGKETQYF.